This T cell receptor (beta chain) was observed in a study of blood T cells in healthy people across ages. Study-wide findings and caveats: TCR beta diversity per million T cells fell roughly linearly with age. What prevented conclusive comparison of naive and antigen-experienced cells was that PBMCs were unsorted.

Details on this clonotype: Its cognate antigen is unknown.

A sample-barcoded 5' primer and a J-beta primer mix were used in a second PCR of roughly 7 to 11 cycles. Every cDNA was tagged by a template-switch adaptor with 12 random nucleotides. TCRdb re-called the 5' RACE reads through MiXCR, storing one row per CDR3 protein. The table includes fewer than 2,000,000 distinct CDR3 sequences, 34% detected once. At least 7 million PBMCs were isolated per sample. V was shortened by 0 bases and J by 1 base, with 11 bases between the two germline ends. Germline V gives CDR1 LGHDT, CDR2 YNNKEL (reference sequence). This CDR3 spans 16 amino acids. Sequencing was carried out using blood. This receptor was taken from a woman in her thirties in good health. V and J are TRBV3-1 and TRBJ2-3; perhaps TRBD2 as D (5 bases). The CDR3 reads CASSQEASRRTDTQYF. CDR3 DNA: TGTGCCAGCAGCCAAGAGGCTAGCAGACGCACAGATACGCAGTATTTT.